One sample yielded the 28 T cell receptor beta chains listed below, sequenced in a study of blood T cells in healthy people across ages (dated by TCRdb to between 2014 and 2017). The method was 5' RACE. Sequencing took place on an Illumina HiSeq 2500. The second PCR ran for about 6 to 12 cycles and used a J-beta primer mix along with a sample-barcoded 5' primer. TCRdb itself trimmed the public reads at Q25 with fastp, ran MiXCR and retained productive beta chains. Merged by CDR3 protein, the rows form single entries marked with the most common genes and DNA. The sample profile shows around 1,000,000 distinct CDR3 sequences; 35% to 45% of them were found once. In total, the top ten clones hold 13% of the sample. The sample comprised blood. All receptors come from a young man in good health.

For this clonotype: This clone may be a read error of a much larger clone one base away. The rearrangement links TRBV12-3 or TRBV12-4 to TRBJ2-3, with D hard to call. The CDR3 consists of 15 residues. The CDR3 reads CASSLRRLRTDTRYF. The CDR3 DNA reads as TGTGCCAGCAGTTTAAGGCGCCTACGCACAGATACGCGGTATTTT.

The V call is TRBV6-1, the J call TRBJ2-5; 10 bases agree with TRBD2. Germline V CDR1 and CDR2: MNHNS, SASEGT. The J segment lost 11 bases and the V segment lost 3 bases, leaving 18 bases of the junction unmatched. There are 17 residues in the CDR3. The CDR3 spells CASSERERGGFVNEQYF. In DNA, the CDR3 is TGTGCCAGCAGTGAGAGAGAGCGGGGGGGCTTCGTGAATGAGCAGTACTTC.

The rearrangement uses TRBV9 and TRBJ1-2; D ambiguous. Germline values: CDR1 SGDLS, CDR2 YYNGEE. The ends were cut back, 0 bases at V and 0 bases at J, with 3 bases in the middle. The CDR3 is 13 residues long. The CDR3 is CASSVATNYGYTF. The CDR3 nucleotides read TGTGCCAGCAGCGTAGCCACTAACTATGGCTACACCTTC.

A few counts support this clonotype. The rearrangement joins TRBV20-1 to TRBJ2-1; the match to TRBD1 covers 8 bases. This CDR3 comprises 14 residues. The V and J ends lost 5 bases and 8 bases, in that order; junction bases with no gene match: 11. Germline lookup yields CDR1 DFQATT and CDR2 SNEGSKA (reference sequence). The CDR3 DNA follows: TGCAGTGCTGGGCAGGGGGCTCCTGGGGATGAGCAGTTCTTC. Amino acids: CSAGQGAPGDEQFF.

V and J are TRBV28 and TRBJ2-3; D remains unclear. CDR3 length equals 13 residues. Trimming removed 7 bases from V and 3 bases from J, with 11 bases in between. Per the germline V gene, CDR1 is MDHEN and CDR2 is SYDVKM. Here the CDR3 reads CASINPGTDTQYF. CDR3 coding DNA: TGTGCCAGCATTAATCCGGGTACAGATACGCAGTATTTT.

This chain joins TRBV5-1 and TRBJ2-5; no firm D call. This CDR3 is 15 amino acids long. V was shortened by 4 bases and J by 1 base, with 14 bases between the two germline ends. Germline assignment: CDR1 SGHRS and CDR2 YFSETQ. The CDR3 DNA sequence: TGCGCCAGCAGCCCCCCGGGCGGATTCCAAGAGACCCAGTACTTC. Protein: CASSPPGGFQETQYF.

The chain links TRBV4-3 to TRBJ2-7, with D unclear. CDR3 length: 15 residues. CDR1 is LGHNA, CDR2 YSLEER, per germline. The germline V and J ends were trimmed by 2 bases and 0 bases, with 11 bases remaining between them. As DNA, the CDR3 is TGCGCCAGCAGCCAATACGGATCGAGCTCCTACGAGCAGTACTTC. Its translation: CASSQYGSSSYEQYF.

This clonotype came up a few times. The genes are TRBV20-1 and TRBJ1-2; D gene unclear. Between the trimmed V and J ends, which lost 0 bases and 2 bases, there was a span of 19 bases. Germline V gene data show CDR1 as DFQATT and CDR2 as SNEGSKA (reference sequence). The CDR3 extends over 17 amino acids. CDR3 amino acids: CSARDRIRAASNYGYTF. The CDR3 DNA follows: TGCAGTGCTAGAGATCGTATTAGGGCAGCCTCCAACTATGGCTACACCTTC.

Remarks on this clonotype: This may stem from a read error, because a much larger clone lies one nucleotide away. The CDR3 nucleotides are TGTGCCAGCTCGGACAAGGGGCAAACAGATACGCAGTATTTT. This codes for CASSDKGQTDTQYF. The rearrangement links TRBV21-1 to TRBJ2-3; the table's D call TRBD1 went unverified against the DNA. TRBV21-1 is a documented pseudogene. The CDR3 extends over 14 amino acids.

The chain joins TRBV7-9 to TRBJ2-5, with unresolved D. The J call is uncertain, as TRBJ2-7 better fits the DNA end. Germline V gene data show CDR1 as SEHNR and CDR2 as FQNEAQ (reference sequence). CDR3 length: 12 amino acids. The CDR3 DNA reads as TGTGCCAGCAGAGAACAAGACTACGAGCAGTACTTC. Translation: CASREQDYEQYF.

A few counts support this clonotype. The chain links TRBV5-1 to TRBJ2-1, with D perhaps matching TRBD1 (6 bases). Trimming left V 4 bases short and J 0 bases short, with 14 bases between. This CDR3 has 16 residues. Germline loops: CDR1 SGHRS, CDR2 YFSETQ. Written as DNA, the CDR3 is TGCGCCAGCAGCCACGGTAGGGGGAGCTCCTACAATGAGCAGTTCTTC. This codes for CASSHGRGSSYNEQFF.

CDR3 amino acids: CAISDSVPRRGDDGYTF. CDR3 DNA sequence: TGTGCCATCAGTGATTCGGTCCCACGGAGGGGGGACGATGGCTACACCTTC. J is TRBJ1-2 and V is TRBV10-3; possible D gene TRBD1, 6 bases. CDR3 length: 17 amino acids. Trimming stripped 3 bases from V and 6 bases from J, with 23 bases between. Germline V gene lookup returns CDR1 ENHRY and CDR2 SYGVKD.

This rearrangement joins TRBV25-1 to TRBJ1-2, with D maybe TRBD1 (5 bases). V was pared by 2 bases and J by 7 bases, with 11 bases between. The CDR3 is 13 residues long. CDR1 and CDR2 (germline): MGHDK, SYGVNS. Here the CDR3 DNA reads TGTGCCAGCAGTGAAGGAGTCAGGGTTGGCTACACCTTC. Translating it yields CASSEGVRVGYTF.

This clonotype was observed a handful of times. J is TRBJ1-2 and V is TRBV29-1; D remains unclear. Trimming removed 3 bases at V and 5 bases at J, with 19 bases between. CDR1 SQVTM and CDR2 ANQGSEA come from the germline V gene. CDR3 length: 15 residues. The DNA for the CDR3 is TGCAGCGTTGACACAGACCCTCCTCCGCATTATGGCTACACCTTC. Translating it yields CSVDTDPPPHYGYTF.

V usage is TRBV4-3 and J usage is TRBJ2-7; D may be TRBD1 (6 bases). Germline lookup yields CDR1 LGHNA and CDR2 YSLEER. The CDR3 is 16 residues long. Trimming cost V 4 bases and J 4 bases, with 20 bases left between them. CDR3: CASSPLGSKGGYEQYF. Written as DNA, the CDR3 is TGCGCCAGCAGCCCACTTGGCTCTAAAGGGGGATACGAGCAGTACTTC.

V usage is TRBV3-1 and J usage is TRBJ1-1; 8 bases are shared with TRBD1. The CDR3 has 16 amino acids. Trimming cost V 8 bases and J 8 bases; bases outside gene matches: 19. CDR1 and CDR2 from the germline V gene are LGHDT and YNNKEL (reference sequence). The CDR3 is CASPGDRQGRYSEAFF. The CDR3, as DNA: TGTGCCAGCCCCGGGGACCGACAGGGGCGGTATTCGGAAGCTTTCTTT.

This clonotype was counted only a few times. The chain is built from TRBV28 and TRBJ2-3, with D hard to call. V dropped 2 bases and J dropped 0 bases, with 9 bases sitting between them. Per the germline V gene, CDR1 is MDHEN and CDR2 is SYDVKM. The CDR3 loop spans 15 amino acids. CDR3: CASSLGQLSTDTQYF. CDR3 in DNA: TGTGCCAGCAGTTTAGGGCAGCTCAGCACAGATACGCAGTATTTT. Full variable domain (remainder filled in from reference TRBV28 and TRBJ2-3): DVKVTQSSRYLVKRTGEKVFLECVQDMDHENMFWYRQDPGLGLRLIYFSYDVKMKEKGDIPEGYSVSREKKERFSLILESASTNQTSMYLCASSLGQLSTDTQYFGPGTRLTVL.

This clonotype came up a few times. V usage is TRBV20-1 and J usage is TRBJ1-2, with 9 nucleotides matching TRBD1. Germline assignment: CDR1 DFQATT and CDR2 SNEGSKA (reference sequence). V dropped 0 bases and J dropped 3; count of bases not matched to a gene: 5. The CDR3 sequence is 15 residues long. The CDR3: CSARDPGTGYYGYTF. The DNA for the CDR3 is TGCAGTGCTAGAGATCCCGGGACAGGGTACTATGGCTACACCTTC.

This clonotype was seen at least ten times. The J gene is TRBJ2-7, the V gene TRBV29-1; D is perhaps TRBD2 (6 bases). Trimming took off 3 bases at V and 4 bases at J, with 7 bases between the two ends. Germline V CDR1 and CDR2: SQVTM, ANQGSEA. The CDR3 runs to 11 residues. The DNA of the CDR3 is TGCAGCGTTGATGGAGGGTACGAGCAGTACTTC. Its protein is CSVDGGYEQYF.

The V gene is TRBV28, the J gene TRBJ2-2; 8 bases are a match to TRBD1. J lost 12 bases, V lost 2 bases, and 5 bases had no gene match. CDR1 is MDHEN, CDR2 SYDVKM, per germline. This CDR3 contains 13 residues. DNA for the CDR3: TGTGCCAGCAGTTTACCCGGACAGGGAAAGCTGTTTTTT. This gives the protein CASSLPGQGKLFF.

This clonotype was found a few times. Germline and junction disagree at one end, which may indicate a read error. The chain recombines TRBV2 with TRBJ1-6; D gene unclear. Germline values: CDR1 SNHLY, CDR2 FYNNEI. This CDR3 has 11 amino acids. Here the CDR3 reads CASGDNSPLHF. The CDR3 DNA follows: TGTGCCAGCGGTGATAATTCACCCCTCCACTTT.

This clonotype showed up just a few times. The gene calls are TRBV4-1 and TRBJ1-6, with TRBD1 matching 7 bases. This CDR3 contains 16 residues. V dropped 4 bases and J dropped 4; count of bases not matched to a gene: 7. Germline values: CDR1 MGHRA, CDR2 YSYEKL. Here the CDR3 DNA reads TGCGCCAGCAGCCCCCCTCGACAGGGTTATAATTCACCCCTCCACTTT. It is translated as CASSPPRQGYNSPLHF.

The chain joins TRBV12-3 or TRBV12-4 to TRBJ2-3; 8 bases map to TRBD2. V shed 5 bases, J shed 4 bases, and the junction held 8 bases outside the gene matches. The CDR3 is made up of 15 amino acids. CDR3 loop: CASSGGGGSPDTQYF. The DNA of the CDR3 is TGTGCCAGCAGTGGGGGCGGGGGGAGCCCAGATACGCAGTATTTT.

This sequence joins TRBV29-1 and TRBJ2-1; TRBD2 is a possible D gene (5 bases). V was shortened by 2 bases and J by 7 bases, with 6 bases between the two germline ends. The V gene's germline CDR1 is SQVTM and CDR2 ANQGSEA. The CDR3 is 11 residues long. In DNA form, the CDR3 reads TGCAGCGTTGAACGGGAAAATGAGCAGTTCTTC. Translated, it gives CSVERENEQFF.

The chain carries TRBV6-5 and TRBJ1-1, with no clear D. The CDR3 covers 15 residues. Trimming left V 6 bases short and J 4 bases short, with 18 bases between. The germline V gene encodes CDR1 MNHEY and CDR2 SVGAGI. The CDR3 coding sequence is TGTGCCAGCAGCTCCGGTTACAACGGAGGCACTGAAGCTTTCTTT. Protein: CASSSGYNGGTEAFF.

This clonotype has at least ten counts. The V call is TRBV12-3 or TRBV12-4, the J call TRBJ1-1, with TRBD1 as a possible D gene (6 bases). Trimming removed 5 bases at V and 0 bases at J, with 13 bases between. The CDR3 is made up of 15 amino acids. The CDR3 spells CASSQTQGLNTEAFF. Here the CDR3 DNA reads TGTGCCAGCAGTCAAACTCAGGGGTTGAACACTGAAGCTTTCTTT.

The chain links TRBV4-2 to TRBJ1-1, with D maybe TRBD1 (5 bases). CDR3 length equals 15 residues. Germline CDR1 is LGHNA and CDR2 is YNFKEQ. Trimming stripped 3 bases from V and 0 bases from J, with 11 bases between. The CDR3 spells CASSQEDMMNTEAFF. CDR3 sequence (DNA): TGTGCCAGCAGCCAGGAGGACATGATGAACACTGAAGCTTTCTTT.

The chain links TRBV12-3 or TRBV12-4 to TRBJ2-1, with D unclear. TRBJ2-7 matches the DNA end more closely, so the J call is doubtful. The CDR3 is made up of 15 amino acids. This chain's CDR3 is CASSSRVASYNEQYF. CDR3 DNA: TGTGCCAGCAGCTCTCGAGTGGCGTCCTACAATGAGCAGTACTTC.